This TCR beta chain was recorded in a study of blood T cell repertoires in COVID-19. Across the study: Samples taken during acute and convalescent COVID-19 were collected in the United States, Italy and Spain.

Trimming shortened V by 10 bases and J by 7 bases, and 15 bases separated the two germline ends. CDR1 is KGHDR, CDR2 SFDVKD, per germline. CDR3 length: 13 residues. Authors' processing steps: How many nucleated cells were present was estimated from reference gene primer amplification. Assay used: immunoSEQ multiplex PCR; TCRdb lists only in-frame clones, some missing. The DNA was the basis for D and trimming; V, J and clone size are from that table. The repertoire holds around 130,000 clones, just over 75% seen once, with 9.5% to 14% in the top ten. The chain carries TRBV24-1 and TRBJ1-4, with D possibly matching TRBD1 (6 bases). The TCR sequence derives from a human donor in a cohort sampled during active COVID-19. The sample consisted of peripheral blood. CDR3 in amino acids: CATRAGEGEKLFF. The CDR3 DNA is TGTGCCACTCGAGCAGGGGAGGGTGAAAAACTGTTTTTT.